This T cell receptor (beta chain) was sequenced in a study of T cell responses to AZD1222 COVID-19 vaccine. Concerning this clone itself: Antigen unknown.

From germline, CDR1 is SQVTM and CDR2 ANQGSEA. This CDR3 is 13 amino acids long. V lost 7 bases, J lost 0 bases, and 6 bases stayed unmatched. Study results and limitations: Donors were largely white British and mainly female; clonal diversity was possibly underestimated. There were repertoire samples only from the period after the peak T cell response.

The repertoire was sequenced with immunoSEQ multiplex PCR; TCRdb's copy has only in-frame clones and lacks some. The sample yields 100,000 to 120,000 clones, approximately 90% seen once. This receptor was taken from an adult in good health. This chain connects TRBV29-1 to TRBJ2-7, with 7 bases lining up with TRBD1. Sequenced material: peripheral blood, taken on day 0 of AZD1222 vaccination. The CDR3 spells CSASQGTSYEQYF. The CDR3 region has the DNA TGCAGCGCCTCACAGGGGACCTCCTACGAGCAGTACTTC.